One and the same sample provided the 31 T cell receptor beta chains below, sequenced in a study of beta chain features in type 1 diabetes. Of the isolated RNA, all was reverse transcribed, and so the sequenced material was expressed TCRB transcripts. Sequencing used immunoSEQ multiplex PCR; TCRdb keeps in-frame clones, though not all of them. The repertoire includes 860,000 or so clones, roughly 16% of them detected once, and 0.02% to 0.025% sits in the top ten. Specimen: naive CD4+ T cells from blood. These receptors were collected from a woman under 30 in good health.

The gene calls are TRBV19 and TRBJ2-7, with TRBD1 matching over 8 bases. The CDR3 consists of 17 residues. V was pared by 4 bases and J by 6 bases, with 17 bases of the junction left unmatched. The germline V gene encodes CDR1 LNHDA and CDR2 SQIVND (reference sequence). In nucleotides, the CDR3 is TGTGCCAGTAGTACGAGTGTCCGGGACAGGCCCTTCGGCGAGCAGTACTTC. Its protein is CASSTSVRDRPFGEQYF.

A few counts support this clone. DNA for the CDR3: TGTGCCAGCAGGCAAAATGGGAATAACTACGAGCAGTACTTC. Encoded protein: CASRQNGNNYEQYF. The rearrangement links TRBV6-5 to TRBJ2-7; D not resolved. Germline CDR1 is MNHEY and CDR2 is SVGAGI. With 6 bases removed from V and 3 bases from J, the gap between germline ends came to 15 bases. The CDR3 extends over 14 amino acids.

This chain uses TRBV10-3 with TRBJ1-1, with a weak D call TRBD1 (5 bases). Germline V gene sequence: CDR1 ENHRY, CDR2 SYGVKD. CDR3 length: 13 residues. Trimming stripped 6 bases from V and 10 bases from J, with 18 bases between. This CDR3 reads CAISLTDENPAFF. Here the CDR3 DNA reads TGTGCCATCAGCTTGACAGACGAAAACCCAGCTTTCTTT.

V is TRBV28 and J is TRBJ2-1, with TRBD1 as a possible D gene (6 bases). The CDR3 contains 17 residues. Germline loops: CDR1 MDHEN, CDR2 SYDVKM. The germline V and J ends were trimmed by 5 bases and 3 bases, with 20 bases remaining between them. In nucleotides, the CDR3 is TGTGCCAGCAGTCCCATGGGGGCGACCCCTCACTACAATGAGCAGTTCTTC. Protein product: CASSPMGATPHYNEQFF.

This clone has only a few counts. J is TRBJ2-7 and V is TRBV11-2, with 7 nucleotides matching TRBD1. V was clipped by 3 bases and J by 3 bases; unmatched bases: 8. The germline V gene encodes CDR1 SGHAT and CDR2 FQNNGV. CDR3 length: 15 residues. The DNA of the CDR3 is TGTGCCAGCAGCTTCTCCGGGACAGTTCTCTACGAGCAGTACTTC. Protein sequence: CASSFSGTVLYEQYF.

This clone has a handful of counts. The chain couples TRBV5-1 to TRBJ2-7; the D gene is possibly TRBD1 (5 bases). Germline V gene data show CDR1 as SGHRS and CDR2 as YFSETQ. V lost 3 bases and J 3 bases, leaving 13 bases between the germline ends. This CDR3 spans 14 amino acids. CDR3 nucleotides: TGCGCCAGCAGCTCCGGACAAGCCGTCTACGAGCAGTACTTC. Its translation is CASSSGQAVYEQYF.

This chain joins TRBV2 and TRBJ2-1; the match to TRBD2 covers 15 bases. The germline V gene encodes CDR1 SNHLY and CDR2 FYNNEI. The CDR3 is 18 amino acids. V gave up 2 bases and J gave up 8 bases; unmatched junction bases: 10. CDR3 sequence reads: CASSERRTSGRAADEQFF. The DNA for the CDR3 is TGTGCCAGCAGTGAAAGAAGGACTAGCGGGAGGGCCGCGGATGAGCAGTTCTTC.

This clone was counted between two and nine times. This chain links TRBV28 with TRBJ2-7, with 13 bases matching TRBD2. The CDR3 runs 16 residues. V shed 6 bases and J 3 bases; nucleotides not matched to a gene: 8. Germline CDR1 reads MDHEN; CDR2 reads SYDVKM. The CDR3 region has the DNA TGTGCCAGCAGGCGCTCCGGACTAGCGGGAGACTACGAGCAGTACTTC. It yields the protein CASRRSGLAGDYEQYF.

For this clone: This CDR3 is also generated by other DNA sequences in the sample. The chain uses TRBV7-3 and TRBJ2-6; D not certain. The CDR3 contains 14 residues. The germline V and J ends were trimmed by 6 bases and 1 base, with 7 bases remaining between them. Germline lookup yields CDR1 SGHTA and CDR2 FQGTGA. DNA of the CDR3: TGTGCCAGCAGGCGGAGTTCTGGGGCCAACGTCCTGACTTTC. This encodes CASRRSSGANVLTF.

This clone has only a few counts. The rearrangement joins TRBV2 to TRBJ1-4; no clear D gene. Germline CDR1 and CDR2: SNHLY and FYNNEI. This CDR3 has 14 amino acids. Trimming stripped 5 bases from V and 8 bases from J, with 15 bases between. CDR3: CASSTRQVEEKLFF. CDR3 DNA sequence: TGTGCCAGCAGTACAAGGCAGGTAGAAGAAAAACTGTTTTTT.

The chain carries TRBV5-1 and TRBJ2-2, with D unclear. CDR3 length: 14 residues. V was clipped by 0 bases and J by 6 bases, with 9 bases between them. In germline, CDR1 is SGHRS, CDR2 YFSETQ. CDR3 protein: CASSLESPPGELFF. The DNA for the CDR3 is TGCGCCAGCAGCTTGGAATCCCCTCCCGGGGAGCTGTTTTTT.

This clone has just a few counts. One end of the junction is discordant with germline, which a read error may explain. The gene calls are TRBV5-4 and TRBJ1-2; D call uncertain. Germline V lookup: CDR1 SGHNT, CDR2 YYREEE (reference sequence). This CDR3 has 15 amino acids. Written as DNA, the CDR3 is TGCGCCAGCAGCCAAGTTTCGCCAGACAACTATGGCTACACCTTC. Translating it yields CASSQVSPDNYGYTF.

This clone was counted between two and nine times. This chain links TRBV6-5 with TRBJ1-5; D is uncertain. Germline loops: CDR1 MNHEY, CDR2 SVGAGI. V lost 0 bases, J lost 7 bases, and 10 bases lay in between. The length of the CDR3 is 14 residues. CDR3 nucleotides: TGTGCCAGCAGTTACTCCTTTCGAACACAGCCCCAGCATTTT. It yields the protein CASSYSFRTQPQHF.

This clone was seen more than once but under ten times. The chain employs TRBV7-2 and TRBJ2-1; a weak D match, TRBD2 (5 bases). The germline CDR1 and CDR2 sequences are SGHTA and FQGNSA. The CDR3 spans 16 residues. Trimming stripped 5 bases from V and 3 bases from J, with 17 bases between. The CDR3 sequence: CASSVSVGAGYNEQFF. As DNA, the CDR3 is TGTGCCAGCAGCGTCTCCGTGGGAGCTGGCTACAATGAGCAGTTCTTC. Full variable domain (rest looked up from reference TRBV7-2 and TRBJ2-1): GAGVSQSPSNKVTEKGKDVELRCDPISGHTALYWYRQSLGQGLEFLIYFQGNSAPDKSGLPSDRFSAERTGGSVSTLTIQRTQQEDSAVYLCASSVSVGAGYNEQFFGPGTRLTVL.

This clone was observed a single time. The rearrangement links TRBV4-2 to TRBJ2-5; 7 positions agree with TRBD1. The J call is uncertain, as TRBJ2-7 better fits the DNA end. The CDR3 is made up of 15 amino acids. Germline CDR1 and CDR2: LGHNA and YNFKEQ. This CDR3 is CASSSGTENSYEQYF. The CDR3 DNA follows: TGTGCCAGCAGCTCCGGGACAGAAAACTCCTACGAGCAGTACTTC.

A few counts support this clone. Mismatch with germline at one junction end may stem from a read error. The chain is built from TRBV29-1 and TRBJ2-7; maybe TRBD2 (6 bases). The CDR3 is made up of 16 amino acids. Germline CDR1 and CDR2: SQVTM and ANQGSEA. CDR3 protein: CSVVGESGSLTYGQYF. The CDR3 DNA reads as TGCAGCGTTGTCGGGGAAAGCGGGTCCTTGACCTACGGGCAGTACTTC.

The rearrangement joins TRBV28 to TRBJ1-5; 9 bases are shared with TRBD1. The germline CDR1 and CDR2 sequences are MDHEN and SYDVKM. The CDR3 sequence is 16 residues long. V lost 6 bases, J lost 3 bases, and 9 bases stayed unmatched. CDR3 region: CASRSQGAPNNQPQHF. CDR3 nucleotide sequence: TGTGCCAGCAGATCACAGGGGGCGCCGAACAATCAGCCCCAGCATTTT.

V and J are TRBV2 and TRBJ2-1; D is unclear. V dropped 4 bases and J dropped 7 bases, with 11 bases sitting between them. This CDR3 is 13 amino acids long. In germline, CDR1 is SNHLY, CDR2 FYNNEI. The CDR3 coding sequence is TGTGCCAGCAGTGCGGTGGAAGGTAATGAGCAGTTCTTC. This codes for CASSAVEGNEQFF.

CDR3 residues: CASSPGTGFSNEKLFF. In DNA, the CDR3 is TGTGCCAGCTCACCGGGGACAGGGTTCTCTAATGAAAAACTGTTTTTT. The chain is built from TRBV18 and TRBJ1-4; 9 bases fit TRBD1. The CDR3 covers 16 residues. J was trimmed by 3 bases and V by 3 bases; bases with no gene match: 5. Germline lookup yields CDR1 KGHSH and CDR2 LQKENI.

V is TRBV19 and J is TRBJ2-6; D possibly uses TRBD1 or TRBD2 (6 bases each). Trimming cost V 10 bases and J 1 base, with 17 bases left between them. The CDR3 runs 16 residues. In germline, CDR1 is LNHDA, CDR2 SQIVND (reference sequence). CDR3 DNA: TGTGCCACATCACCAAGGGGGAGGTCTGGGGCCAACGTCCTGACTTTC. This translates into CATSPRGRSGANVLTF.

With respect to this clone: The sample has other DNA sequences that encode this CDR3 too. The chain links TRBV10-1 to TRBJ2-3; 9 positions match TRBD1. CDR3 length: 13 amino acids. Per the germline V gene, CDR1 is WNHNN and CDR2 is SYGVQD (reference sequence). V dropped 6 bases and J dropped 3; count of bases not matched to a gene: 1. CDR3 sequence: CASSGQGTDTQYF. CDR3 DNA sequence: TGCGCCAGCAGCGGACAGGGGACAGATACGCAGTATTTT.

A few counts support this clone. The V gene is TRBV6-6, the J gene TRBJ1-5; D not resolved. Germline CDR1 is MNHNY and CDR2 is SVGAGI (reference sequence). V gave up 8 bases and J gave up 2 bases, with 13 bases separating them. The length of the CDR3 is 14 residues. CDR3 in amino acids: CASLGSMGNQPQHF. The CDR3 bases are TGTGCCAGCTTGGGTTCAATGGGCAATCAGCCCCAGCATTTT.

Remarks on this clone: Other DNA sequences in the sample encode the same CDR3. This sequence joins TRBV7-6 and TRBJ1-1; tentative D call: TRBD1 (5 bases). Germline-derived CDR1 and CDR2 are SGHVS and FNYEAQ. This CDR3 is 14 amino acids long. Trimming removed 1 base at V and 1 base at J, with 7 bases between. The CDR3 sequence: CASSLGGSNTEAFF. CDR3 nucleotides: TGTGCCAGCAGCTTAGGGGGCTCGAACACTGAAGCTTTCTTT.

This chain uses TRBV5-4 with TRBJ1-2, with TRBD1 matching 10 bases. CDR3 length equals 16 residues. J gave up 7 bases and V 0 bases, and 9 bases lay outside the gene matches. Germline CDR1 SGHNT, CDR2 YYREEE (reference sequence). The CDR3, as DNA: TGTGCCAGCAGCTTGGCAAGAGACAGGGGGCTTGGTGGCTACACCTTC. Translating it yields CASSLARDRGLGGYTF.

This chain connects TRBV6-5 to TRBJ2-5; D is possibly TRBD2 (5 bases). The CDR3 is made up of 14 amino acids. Germline CDR1 and CDR2: MNHEY and SVGAGI. Deletions cut 7 bases from V and 5 bases from J, with 17 bases between. In DNA form, the CDR3 reads TGTGCCAGCAATTCGGGAACAGCGCAGGAGACCCAGTACTTC. Amino acids: CASNSGTAQETQYF.

The rearrangement joins TRBV28 to TRBJ2-1; D gene unclear. Trimming took 3 bases from V and 0 from J, leaving 9 bases between them. Germline values: CDR1 MDHEN, CDR2 SYDVKM. This CDR3 spans 15 amino acids. The CDR3 sequence is CASSFRLRSYNEQFF. CDR3 bases: TGTGCCAGCAGTTTCAGGCTGCGCTCCTACAATGAGCAGTTCTTC.

The chain uses TRBV28 and TRBJ2-7, with 11 bases fitting TRBD1. V shed 8 bases, J shed 4 bases, and the junction held 7 bases outside the gene matches. Per germline, CDR1 MDHEN and CDR2 SYDVKM. This CDR3 region has 14 residues. The CDR3 sequence is CASGSGQGAYEQYF. The CDR3 DNA reads TGTGCCAGCGGATCCGGACAGGGGGCTTACGAGCAGTACTTC.

The table lists this clone with a few counts. V and J are TRBV11-2 and TRBJ2-2; D is ambiguous. The CDR3 loop spans 14 amino acids. V was shortened by 3 bases and J by 5 bases, with 10 bases between the two germline ends. In germline, CDR1 is SGHAT, CDR2 FQNNGV. The CDR3 loop reads CASSFSGGTGELFF. CDR3 nucleotide sequence: TGTGCCAGCAGCTTCTCGGGTGGAACCGGGGAGCTGTTTTTT. Full variable domain (outside the CDR3, taken from reference TRBV11-2 and TRBJ2-2): EAGVAQSPRYKIIEKRQSVAFWCNPISGHATLYWYQQILGQGPKLLIQFQNNGVVDDSQLPKDRFSAERLKGVDSTLKIQPAKLEDSAVYLCASSFSGGTGELFFGEGSRLTVL.

About this clone: The junction does not match germline at one end; this may be a read error. V gene TRBV14 combines with J gene TRBJ1-3; D may be TRBD1 (5 bases). The CDR3 spans 13 residues. CDR1 is SGHDN, CDR2 FVKESK, per germline. The CDR3 nucleotides read TGCCACCCAGTGGGGACCCGCGGAAACACCATATATTTT. As protein: CHPVGTRGNTIYF.

In this sample, this clone turned up a few times. The rearrangement links TRBV5-1 to TRBJ2-3; D gene unclear. CDR1 is SGHRS, CDR2 YFSETQ, per germline. Trimming removed 4 bases at V and 2 bases at J, with 11 bases between. This CDR3 region has 14 residues. This CDR3 reads CASSRGGDTDTQYF. The CDR3 nucleotides are TGCGCCAGCAGCCGAGGTGGAGACACAGATACGCAGTATTTT.

The chain carries TRBV9 and TRBJ2-5, with D maybe TRBD1 (6 bases). Trimming pared 1 base from V and 5 bases from J, leaving 12 bases between. Germline CDR1 is SGDLS and CDR2 is YYNGEE. The CDR3 sequence is 14 residues long. CDR3 coding DNA: TGTGCCAGCAGCGTACAGGGGTGGGATGAGACCCAGTACTTC. Translated: CASSVQGWDETQYF.